The clone carrying this TCR beta chain was seen a handful of times. These data originate in a study of T-cell reconstitution after alpha-beta-depleted transplantation in children. TCRbeta library construction was performed incorporating unique molecular identifiers. Each CDR3 protein gets one entry after TCRdb re-called the PCR reads with MiXCR. The sample lists nearly 550,000 distinct CDR3 sequences, about a sixth occurring once. The V gene end was trimmed by 6 bases and the J gene end by 5 bases; junction bases not matched to a gene: 16. The germline gives CDR1 DFQATT, CDR2 SNEGSKA (reference sequence). This CDR3 has 16 residues.

The source of this sequence is a human donor who donated a stem cell graft to a child with acute lymphoblastic leukemia. This chain joins TRBV20-1 and TRBJ1-2; 9 bases align to TRBD1. Sequenced here: PBMCs from the stem cell graft donor, sampled from the stem cell graft. CDR3 nucleotide sequence: TGCAGTGCAATTAGCTCAAACCCGGGACAGGGATATGGCTACACCTTC. This sequence encodes CSAISSNPGQGYGYTF.